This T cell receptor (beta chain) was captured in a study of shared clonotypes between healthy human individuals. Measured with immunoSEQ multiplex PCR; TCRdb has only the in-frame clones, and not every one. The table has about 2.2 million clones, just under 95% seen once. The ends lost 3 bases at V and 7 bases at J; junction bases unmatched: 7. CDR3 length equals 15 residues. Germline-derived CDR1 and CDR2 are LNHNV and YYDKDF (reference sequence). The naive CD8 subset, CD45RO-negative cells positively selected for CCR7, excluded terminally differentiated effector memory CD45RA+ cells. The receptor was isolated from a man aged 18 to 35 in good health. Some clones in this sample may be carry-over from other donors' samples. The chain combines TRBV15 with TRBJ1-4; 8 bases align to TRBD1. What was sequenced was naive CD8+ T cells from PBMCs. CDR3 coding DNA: TGTGCCACCAGCAGGGACGGACAGGGTGGTGAAAAACTGTTTTTT. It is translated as CATSRDGQGGEKLFF.